The following is a T cell receptor (beta chain) sequence with its context. The sample is drawn from a study of T cells in tuberculosis. This CDR3 region has 13 residues. Per the germline V gene, CDR1 is LNHDA and CDR2 is SQIVND (reference sequence). Trimming removed 4 bases from V and 3 bases from J; junction bases left unmatched: 1. Time point reported: new active TB diagnosis, blood taken before or within 7 days of starting treatment. Profiling relied on immunoSEQ multiplex PCR, and the TCRdb table lists in-frame clones only, not all of them. This sample has around 30,000 clones, with roughly 93% found just once.

The clonotype comes from an adult with tuberculosis. V and J are TRBV19 and TRBJ2-7; 9 bases agree with TRBD1. Sequences were derived from PBMCs, sampled at tuberculosis diagnosis. DNA for the CDR3: TGTGCCAGTAGTACGGACAGGGGCTACGAGCAGTACTTC. Translation gives CASSTDRGYEQYF.